These 13 T cell receptor beta chains originate from one sample sequenced in a study of Ad26.COV2.S vaccination and SARS-CoV-2 variants. Treatment: around 19 received Ad26.COV2.S at low or high dose, single or two shots; 5 received placebo; per-sample allocation not given. Collection of the samples took place on day 63 after the first injection of vaccine or placebo. Sequencing was performed with immunoSEQ multiplex PCR; in TCRdb, only in-frame clones are kept and a portion is missing. The sample contains some 270,000 clones, approximately 90% of which appear only once. This material consisted of peripheral blood, taken in a trial of Ad26.COV2.S vaccine versus placebo. The receptors come from a person between 18 and 65 years old who received the Ad26.COV2.S COVID-19 vaccine or a placebo.

The chain recombines TRBV12-5 with TRBJ2-7; 9 bases align to TRBD1. Trimming at V came to 2 bases and at J to 0 bases, leaving 5 bases not matched to a gene. CDR1 is LGHNT, CDR2 FRNRAP, per germline. The CDR3 length is 16 residues. CDR3 amino acids: CASGLRTGAISYEQYF. CDR3 in DNA: TGTGCTAGTGGTTTGCGGACAGGGGCGATCTCCTACGAGCAGTACTTC.

The chain joins TRBV30 to TRBJ1-2; possible D gene TRBD1, 6 bases. Germline CDR1 reads GTSNPN; CDR2 reads SVGIG (reference sequence). The CDR3 has 13 residues. Trimming took off 1 base at V and 8 bases at J, with 14 bases between the two ends. CDR3 DNA sequence: TGTGCCTGGAGTGATATACAGGGAGGCGGCTACACCTTC. It translates to CAWSDIQGGGYTF.

The count of this clone is one. The V call is TRBV7-9, the J call TRBJ1-1; D uncertain. Germline assignment: CDR1 SEHNR and CDR2 FQNEAQ (reference sequence). The CDR3 contains 13 residues. V lost 5 bases to trimming and J lost 3 bases, with 10 bases between them. The CDR3 nucleotides read TGTGCCAGCAGCCCGTACCAATACACTGAAGCTTTCTTT. Its protein product is CASSPYQYTEAFF. The full variable domain, completed using reference TRBV7-9 and TRBJ1-1, is DTGVSQNPRHKITKRGQNVTFRCDPISEHNRLYWYRQTLGQGPEFLTYFQNEAQLEKSRLLSDRFSAERPKGSFSTLEIQRTEQGDSAMYLCASSPYQYTEAFFGQGTRLTVV.

The chain uses TRBV6-1 and TRBJ1-6; D possibly corresponds to TRBD1 (5 bases). The CDR3 is made up of 17 amino acids. The V gene's germline CDR1 is MNHNS and CDR2 SASEGT. The ends were cut back, 1 base at V and 4 bases at J, with 14 bases in the middle. CDR3 protein: CASSEGAGLRYNSPLHF. The CDR3 DNA follows: TGTGCCAGCAGTGAAGGGGCAGGGCTCCGTTATAATTCACCCCTCCACTTT.

The rearrangement uses TRBV27 and TRBJ2-3; 9 bases map to TRBD1. This CDR3 has 15 residues. V shed 4 bases and J 3 bases; nucleotides not matched to a gene: 5. CDR1 and CDR2 (germline): MNHEY, SMNVEV (reference sequence). The CDR3 DNA sequence: TGTGCCAGCAGTTCACAGGGGGCGCGAACAGATACGCAGTATTTT. This encodes CASSSQGARTDTQYF.

This clone was seen more than once but under ten times. J is TRBJ1-1 and V is TRBV4-2; weak D call: TRBD1 (5 bases). Germline CDR1 reads LGHNA; CDR2 reads YNFKEQ. The CDR3 has 15 amino acids. Trimming took 4 bases from V and 1 from J, leaving 13 bases between them. CDR3 sequence: CASSPPAGPNTEAFF. CDR3 coding DNA: TGTGCCAGCAGCCCCCCGGCAGGGCCGAACACTGAAGCTTTCTTT.

The V gene is TRBV19, the J gene TRBJ1-3; D not resolved. The CDR3 consists of 14 residues. The germline gives CDR1 LNHDA, CDR2 SQIVND (reference sequence). V was trimmed by 3 bases and J by 0 bases, leaving 6 bases between them. CDR3 nucleotide sequence: TGTGCCAGTAGTATGGGCATCTCTGGAAACACCATATATTTT. Translation: CASSMGISGNTIYF. The full variable domain, rest sourced from reference TRBV19 and TRBJ1-3, is DGGITQSPKYLFRKEGQNVTLSCEQNLNHDAMYWYRQDPGQGLRLIYYSQIVNDFQKGDIAEGYSVSREKKESFPLTVTSAQKNPTAFYLCASSMGISGNTIYFGEGSWLTVV.

This rearrangement joins TRBV5-6 to TRBJ1-2; D perhaps matches TRBD1 (6 bases). CDR1 and CDR2 (germline): SGHDT, YYEEEE. V lost 1 base to trimming and J lost 5 bases, with 15 bases between them. CDR3 length: 15 residues. The CDR3 region is CASSLLRGDPYGYTF. CDR3 in DNA: TGTGCCAGCAGCTTGTTGAGGGGGGATCCTTATGGCTACACCTTC.

There are many counts of this clone. CDR3 bases: TGTGCCAGCAGCAGGTTCACAGATACGCAGTATTTT. Protein: CASSRFTDTQYF. V gene TRBV11-2 combines with J gene TRBJ2-3; D unclear. V lost 5 bases, J lost 2 bases, and 5 bases lay in between. The length of the CDR3 is 12 residues. The V gene's germline CDR1 is SGHAT and CDR2 FQNNGV. The variable domain in full, with the rest retrieved from reference TRBV11-2 and TRBJ2-3, is EAGVAQSPRYKIIEKRQSVAFWCNPISGHATLYWYQQILGQGPKLLIQFQNNGVVDDSQLPKDRFSAERLKGVDSTLKIQPAKLEDSAVYLCASSRFTDTQYFGPGTRLTVL.

A few counts support this clone. The CDR3 DNA reads TGTGCCAGCAGATACAACAATGAGCAGTTCTTC. This codes for CASRYNNEQFF. The J gene is TRBJ2-1, the V gene TRBV7-9; D remains ambiguous. The ends were cut back, 6 bases at V and 5 bases at J, with 5 bases in the middle. From germline, CDR1 is SEHNR and CDR2 FQNEAQ (reference sequence). CDR3 length: 11 amino acids.

J is TRBJ1-1 and V is TRBV21-1; no DNA check was done on the table's D call, TRBD1. TRBV21-1 is an annotated pseudogene. The CDR3 sequence is 16 residues long. As DNA, the CDR3 is TGTGCCAGCAGCAAAAGGGGCTCAAAGCGGAACACTGAAGCTTTCTTT. The encoded protein is CASSKRGSKRNTEAFF.

The rearrangement uses TRBV24-1 and TRBJ2-1; 8 bases map to TRBD2. The CDR3 runs 15 residues. Germline V gives CDR1 KGHDR, CDR2 SFDVKD. The J segment lost 9 bases and the V segment lost 5 bases, leaving 11 bases of the junction unmatched. CDR3 residues: CATSARTGRGGEQFF. For the CDR3, the DNA is TGTGCCACCAGTGCACGAACCGGGAGGGGGGGTGAGCAGTTCTTC.

This chain links TRBV4-3 with TRBJ2-7, with D perhaps being TRBD1 or TRBD2 (5 bases each). V lost 5 bases, J lost 3 bases, and 20 bases lay in between. This CDR3 has 16 residues. Germline CDR1 and CDR2: LGHNA and YSLEER. Here the CDR3 reads CASSASGDLGLYEQYV. In DNA form, the CDR3 reads TGCGCCAGCAGCGCATCCGGGGACCTTGGGCTCTACGAGCAGTACGTC.